This T cell receptor beta chain is from a study of cytomegalovirus exposure and HLA in healthy donors (dated by TCRdb to 2015 to 2018). Notes on the research overall: According to a later analysis, the approximately 120 validation repertoires were produced on the same platform as the approximately 610 repertoires of the first cohort. To predict cytomegalovirus infection status, the study brought together high-throughput TCR immunosequencing, statistical association of individual TCRs with disease status, and machine learning. Besides the first cohort of roughly 660 subjects, a separate validation cohort made up of roughly 120 different subjects was used. The study was designed to test whether signatures of past pathogen exposure could be identified by cataloging public T cell receptors.

The method behind the library was the immunoSEQ multiplex PCR assay. The source study handled its data this way. A statistical classification framework was developed to diagnose cytomegalovirus status using the catalog of TCR beta chain sequences. Held by TCRdb, this immuneACCESS table contains in-frame sequences only and omits some clones. Under half of the omission traces to an unresolved V gene where checked; the cause of the rest is unknown. The V and J calls and clone size are taken from that table; D and trimming were inferred from the DNA. The sample table lists 65,000 or so clones, about 94% of them with a count of one. The ten largest clones capture approximately 4.5% of the sample. The CDR3, cysteine through phenylalanine, is 17 amino acids long. The retained sequence is limited to the CDR3, 51 bases, with the frame set at the first base. From V the trimming removes 4 bases and from J it removes 4 bases, while the gene matches leave 12 bases of the junction unaccounted for. CDR1 and CDR2 were assigned from the germline V gene as MGHRA and YSYEKL.

Broader findings and caveats from the paper: Most TCR sequences were seen in very few donors, while some public TCRs were found in many individuals. Cytomegalovirus status was reported to be diagnosed by the classifier with high specificity and sensitivity in both the original and validation cohorts. The validation cohort had no HLA typing available for a later analysis, so co-occurrence within that cohort was assessed over all 120 repertoires. Subsequent analysis determined that TCRs grouped into clusters in the first cohort also showed a tendency toward co-occurrence across the 120 or so validation repertoires, and 94% of cluster scores exceeded 0. The authors suggested that the approach could potentially be generalized to other disease states and immunological phenotypes. The study gave a list of 150 to 200 TCR beta chains associated with cytomegalovirus. A few of the identified cytomegalovirus-associated TCR beta chains were confirmed in vitro to be specific for cytomegalovirus antigens.

A remark on this clone: Its antigen is currently not known. Per-base quality was not reported, and no clone a single base away is much larger than it.

Donors formed part of the validation cohort, which comprised 120 subjects and was distinct from the first cohort of 670 or so subjects. The receptor was isolated from a man between 18 and 29 years old in good health and CMV-seropositive. Specimen: PBMCs. The chain uses TRBV4-1 and TRBJ1-5; TRBD1 fits 8 bases in the junction. This receptor carries the CDR3 CASSPGQAKGGNQPQHF. The DNA sequence follows: TGCGCCAGCAGCCCGGGACAGGCAAAAGGGGGAAATCAGCCCCAGCATTTT.